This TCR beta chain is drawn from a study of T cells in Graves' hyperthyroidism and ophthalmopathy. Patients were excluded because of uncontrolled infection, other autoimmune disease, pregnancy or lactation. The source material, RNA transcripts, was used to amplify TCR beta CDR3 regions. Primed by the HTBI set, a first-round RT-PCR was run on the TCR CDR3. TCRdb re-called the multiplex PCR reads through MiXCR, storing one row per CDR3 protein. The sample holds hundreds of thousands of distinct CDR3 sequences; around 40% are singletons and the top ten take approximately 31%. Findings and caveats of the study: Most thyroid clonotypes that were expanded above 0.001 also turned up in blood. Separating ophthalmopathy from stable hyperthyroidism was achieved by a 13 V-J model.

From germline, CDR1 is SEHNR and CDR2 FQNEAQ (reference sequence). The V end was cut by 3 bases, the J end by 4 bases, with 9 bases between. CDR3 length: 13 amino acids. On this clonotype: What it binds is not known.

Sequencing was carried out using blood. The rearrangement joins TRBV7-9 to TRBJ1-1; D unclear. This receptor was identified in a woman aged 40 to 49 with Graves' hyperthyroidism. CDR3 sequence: CASSFSHSTEAFF. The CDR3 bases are TGTGCCAGCAGCTTCTCTCACTCCACTGAAGCTTTCTTT.